One sample yielded the 19 T cell receptor beta chains listed below, sequenced in a study of circulating CD8 cells and anti-PD-1 response in melanoma. Using roughly 15 ng of total RNA, TCR libraries were made with the QIAseq Immune Repertoire TCR panel. TCRdb analysed the reads with MiXCR anew, one entry per CDR3 protein. Of 250 to 350 distinct CDR3 sequences listed, about 10% are singletons. Sorting of live CD3+CD8+TCRalphabeta+ cells by PD-1 and/or TIGIT gave four subsets. Source: CD8+ T cells from PBMCs, taken at baseline or after one month of anti-PD-1 therapy (not recorded which). These receptors were taken from a human donor with melanoma.

By frequency in the sample, this clonotype is large. The chain couples TRBV24-1 to TRBJ2-2; 9 bases fit TRBD1. CDR1 and CDR2 (germline): KGHDR, SFDVKD. V lost 9 bases to trimming and J lost 0 bases; unmatched junction nucleotides: 16. The CDR3 consists of 19 residues. The chain's CDR3 is CATSSIGTGTMTNTGELFF. As DNA, the CDR3 is TGTGCCACCTCGTCCATCGGGACAGGGACTATGACGAACACCGGGGAGCTGTTTTTT.

This clonotype is labeled as medium-sized. With a much larger clone just one base away, this may be a read error. The gene calls are TRBV5-4 and TRBJ1-6; no definite D call. The CDR3 is 14 residues long. Germline V gene sequence: CDR1 SGHNT, CDR2 YYREEE (reference sequence). The CDR3 DNA reads as TGTGCCAGCGGCTTGAATCCTTATAATTCACCCCTCCACTTT. Its translation is CASGLNPYNSPLHF. Full variable domain (rest looked up from reference TRBV5-4 and TRBJ1-6): ETGVTQSPTHLIKTRGQQVTLRCSSQSGHNTVSWYQQALGQGPQFIFQYYREEENGRGNFPPRFSGLQFPNYSSELNVNALELDDSALYLCASGLNPYNSPLHFGNGTRLTVT.

The V and J genes are TRBV19 and TRBJ2-2; no clear D. The CDR3 covers 11 residues. Germline V lookup: CDR1 LNHDA, CDR2 SQIVND (reference sequence). V lost 7 bases, J lost 7 bases, and 7 bases lay in between. DNA of the CDR3: TGTGCCAGTAACGTTGGCGGGGAGCTGTTTTTT. Translation gives CASNVGGELFF. Variable domain in full (rest from reference TRBV19 and TRBJ2-2): DGGITQSPKYLFRKEGQNVTLSCEQNLNHDAMYWYRQDPGQGLRLIYYSQIVNDFQKGDIAEGYSVSREKKESFPLTVTSAQKNPTAFYLCASNVGGELFFGEGSRLTVL.

By sample share, this clonotype is medium-sized (0.01 to 0.1%). V usage is TRBV9 and J usage is TRBJ1-3, with unresolved D. The CDR3 has 17 amino acids. Deletions cut 3 bases from V and 0 bases from J, with 16 bases between. The germline V gene has CDR1 SGDLS and CDR2 YYNGEE. The CDR3 is CASSASASLSSGNTIYF. The CDR3 nucleotides read TGTGCCAGCAGCGCGTCGGCTAGCCTTTCCTCTGGAAACACCATATATTTT.

This clonotype is termed large (0.1 to 1%). The chain carries TRBV6-1 and TRBJ2-3, with a tentative D call TRBD2 (5 bases). Germline V gives CDR1 MNHNS, CDR2 SASEGT. Trimming cost V 4 bases and J 5 bases, with 7 bases left between them. The CDR3 covers 12 residues. CDR3 DNA: TGTGCCAGCAGTGGACTAAAAGATACGCAGTATTTT. Its protein is CASSGLKDTQYF.

This clonotype is large (0.1 to 1%) in the sample. V and J are TRBV28 and TRBJ2-3, with D possibly being TRBD2 (6 bases). V lost 3 bases and J lost 4, with 11 bases in between. This CDR3 contains 14 residues. Germline-derived CDR1 and CDR2 are MDHEN and SYDVKM. The CDR3 DNA sequence: TGTGCCAGCAGTTTGGCGGGGACGGCAGATACGCAGTATTTT. Amino acids: CASSLAGTADTQYF.

This clonotype is judged large. A read error is likely, as this CDR3 ends without the conserved phenylalanine or tryptophan. The chain is built from TRBV5-4 and TRBJ2-2; the D is unclear. The CDR3 has 13 residues. The germline V and J ends were trimmed by 2 bases and 6 bases, with 8 bases remaining between them. The germline gives CDR1 SGHNT, CDR2 YYREEE (reference sequence). The CDR3 loop reads CASSFSDPGELFY. The CDR3 DNA is TGTGCCAGCAGCTTTAGTGATCCCGGGGAGCTGTTTTAT.

By sample share, this clonotype is large (0.1 to 1%). Here the CDR3 DNA reads TGTGCCAGCAGCCCGCAGGGTTACGAAAAACTGTTTTTT. Its protein product is CASSPQGYEKLFF. This chain connects TRBV14 to TRBJ1-4; D is possibly TRBD1 (5 bases). Trimming cost V 4 bases and J 8 bases, with 11 bases left between them. From germline, CDR1 is SGHDN and CDR2 FVKESK. This CDR3 has 13 amino acids.

Within the sample, this clonotype is large (0.1 to 1%). The chain links TRBV9 to TRBJ1-5; 8 nucleotides align to TRBD1. Germline CDR1 and CDR2: SGDLS and YYNGEE. The CDR3 extends over 15 amino acids. With 4 bases clipped from V and 1 base from J, the junction kept 4 bases outside the gene matches. CDR3 sequence reads: CASSKTGGSNQPQHF. The CDR3 nucleotides are TGTGCCAGCAGCAAAACAGGGGGAAGCAATCAGCCCCAGCATTTT.

This clonotype was seen more than once but under ten times. This sequence joins TRBV4-1 and TRBJ2-3, with 14 bases that match TRBD2. Germline V gives CDR1 MGHRA, CDR2 YSYEKL. Losses at the gene ends were 0 bases for V and 6 bases for J; bases not matched to a gene: 14. This CDR3 has 20 residues. CDR3 in DNA: TGCGCCAGCAGCCAAGAGAAGGGGACCGGGACTAGCGGGAGTCTCGATACGCAGTATTTT. Translating it yields CASSQEKGTGTSGSLDTQYF.

This clonotype is categorized as medium-sized. The CDR3 spells CAWSLTRTGGTDGYTF. The DNA for the CDR3 is TGTGCCTGGAGTCTCACTCGGACAGGGGGCACCGATGGCTACACCTTC. The chain has TRBV30 and TRBJ1-2; 11 positions agree with TRBD1. The V and J ends lost 2 bases and 6 bases, in that order; junction bases with no gene match: 11. Looked up from germline, CDR1 is GTSNPN and CDR2 is SVGIG (reference sequence). The CDR3 has 16 residues.

Sample share makes this clonotype large. Possible read error: a much larger clone is one base away. The chain is built from TRBV5-1 and TRBJ1-5; D is possibly TRBD1 (5 bases). Trimming removed 5 bases at V and 7 bases at J, with 13 bases between. The CDR3 runs 13 residues. Per the germline V gene, CDR1 is SGHRS and CDR2 is YFSETQ. In DNA form, the CDR3 reads TGCGCCAGCAGTCGTGAAGGGGAGCAGCCCCAGCATTTT. This encodes CASSREGEQPQHF.

For this clonotype: Sequence at one end of the junction differs from germline and may be a read error. The V gene is TRBV19, the J gene TRBJ2-7; D possibly corresponds to TRBD1 (6 bases). CDR3 length: 13 amino acids. Germline CDR1 is LNHDA and CDR2 is SQIVND (reference sequence). In nucleotides, the CDR3 is TGTGCCAGTAGTCCCACAGGGTCCTACGAGCGGTACTTC. Its protein product is CASSPTGSYERYF.

A few counts support this clonotype. The rearrangement uses TRBV7-8 and TRBJ2-5; 7 bases match TRBD2. The CDR3 consists of 13 residues. From germline, CDR1 is SGHVS and CDR2 FQNEAQ. J lost 5 bases, V lost 6 bases, and 6 bases had no gene match. The CDR3 protein is CASRTSLLETQYF. The CDR3 region has the DNA TGTGCCAGCAGGACTAGCCTCCTCGAGACCCAGTACTTC. Using reference TRBV7-8 and TRBJ2-5 for the parts outside the CDR3, the full variable domain is GAGVSQSPRYKVAKRGQDVALRCDPISGHVSLFWYQQALGQGPEFLTYFQNEAQLDKSGLPSDRFFAERPEGSVSTLKIQRTQQEDSAVYLCASRTSLLETQYFGPGTRLLVL.

This clonotype was detected only a few times. A read error may produce the germline difference seen at one junction end. V gene TRBV19 combines with J gene TRBJ2-2; no clear D. CDR3 size: 15 residues. Germline CDR1 reads LNHDA; CDR2 reads SQIVND (reference sequence). The CDR3 protein is CVSSITVVETGELFF. In DNA, the CDR3 is TGTGTCAGTAGTATAACGGTCGTGGAAACCGGGGAGCTGTTTTTT.

By share of the sample, this clonotype is hyperexpanded. The chain employs TRBV7-3 and TRBJ1-1; D not resolved. The CDR3 loop spans 14 amino acids. Trimming removed 0 bases at V and 6 bases at J, with 11 bases between. Looked up from germline, CDR1 is SGHTA and CDR2 is FQGTGA. The CDR3 spells CASSLTGRVAEAFF. CDR3 bases: TGTGCCAGCAGCTTAACCGGGAGGGTTGCTGAAGCTTTCTTT.

In this sample, this clonotype is large. This chain links TRBV19 with TRBJ1-2; no clear D gene. The V end was cut by 4 bases, the J end by 7 bases, with 7 bases between. This CDR3 has 11 amino acids. Germline V CDR1 and CDR2: LNHDA, SQIVND (reference sequence). Here the CDR3 DNA reads TGTGCCAGTAGTACCGGCCCTGGCTACACCTTC. Translation gives CASSTGPGYTF.

This clonotype rates as large. V is TRBV7-3 and J is TRBJ1-1, with D perhaps matching TRBD1 (5 bases). Germline V lookup: CDR1 SGHTA, CDR2 FQGTGA. The CDR3 is 15 amino acids. V was shortened by 0 bases and J by 3 bases, with 11 bases between the two germline ends. The CDR3 loop reads CASSLTMGEDTEAFF. As DNA, the CDR3 is TGTGCCAGCAGCTTAACCATGGGGGAGGACACTGAAGCTTTCTTT.

By sample fraction, this clonotype is medium-sized. J is TRBJ1-1 and V is TRBV29-1; TRBD1 is a possible D gene (5 bases). V was pared by 4 bases and J by 5 bases, with 11 bases between. The CDR3 loop spans 12 amino acids. Germline V gene sequence: CDR1 SQVTM, CDR2 ANQGSEA. CDR3 loop: CSVVGESTEAFF. CDR3 DNA: TGCAGCGTTGTGGGGGAGTCGACTGAAGCTTTCTTT.